This entry is about one T cell receptor beta chain. Its specificity is not known. The sample comes from a study of cytomegalovirus exposure and HLA in healthy donors. General study findings and limits: Per published reports, the classifier diagnosed cytomegalovirus status with high specificity and sensitivity.

Repertoires were generated with immunoSEQ multiplex PCR, while TCRdb's copy carries only in-frame clones and drops some. The data show 66,000 or so clones, 95% to 97% seen once. The receptor comes from a woman under 30 in good health and CMV-seropositive. Sequences were obtained from PBMCs.

The CDR3 DNA follows: TGTGCCAGCAGCTTAGGGGTCCAAAGCGGGGAGACCCAGTACTTC. Encoded protein: CASSLGVQSGETQYF. The chain couples TRBV7-9 to TRBJ2-5, with D possibly matching TRBD2 (6 bases). The CDR3 spans 15 residues. V dropped 1 base and J dropped 5 bases, with 14 bases sitting between them. Germline V lookup: CDR1 SEHNR, CDR2 FQNEAQ (reference sequence).